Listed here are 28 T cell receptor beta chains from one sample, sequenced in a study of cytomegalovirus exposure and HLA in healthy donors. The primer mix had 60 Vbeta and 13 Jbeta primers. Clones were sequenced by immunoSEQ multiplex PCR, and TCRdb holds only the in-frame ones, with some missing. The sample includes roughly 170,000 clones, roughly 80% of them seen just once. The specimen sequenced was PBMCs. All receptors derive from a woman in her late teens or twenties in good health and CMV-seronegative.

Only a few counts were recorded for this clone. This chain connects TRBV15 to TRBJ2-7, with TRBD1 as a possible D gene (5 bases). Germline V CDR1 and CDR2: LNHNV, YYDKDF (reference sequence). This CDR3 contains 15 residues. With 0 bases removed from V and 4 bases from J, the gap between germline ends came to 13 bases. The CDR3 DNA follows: TGTGCCACCAGCAGAGACCTAGGGGCCAGGTACGAGCAGTACTTC. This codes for CATSRDLGARYEQYF.

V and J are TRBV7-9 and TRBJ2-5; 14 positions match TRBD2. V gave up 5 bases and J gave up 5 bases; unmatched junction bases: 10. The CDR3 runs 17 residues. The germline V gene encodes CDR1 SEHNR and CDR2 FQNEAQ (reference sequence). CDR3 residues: CASSPGTSGSTRETQYF. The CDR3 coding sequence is TGTGCCAGCAGCCCGGGGACTAGCGGGAGTACACGGGAGACCCAGTACTTC.

The CDR3: CASSQDAGGGSGIYEQYF. The DNA of the CDR3 is TGCGCCAGCAGCCAAGATGCCGGGGGGGGGAGCGGAATCTACGAGCAGTACTTC. The chain uses TRBV4-3 and TRBJ2-7; TRBD2 aligns across 8 bases. After removal of 0 bases from V and 3 bases from J, the junction contained 13 bases not matched to a gene. Germline CDR1 reads LGHNA; CDR2 reads YSLEER. There are 18 residues in the CDR3.

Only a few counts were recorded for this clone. In nucleotides, the CDR3 is TGTGCCAGCAGTTATAGCGGGAGGGCCCGGGAGACCCAGTACTTC. The encoded protein is CASSYSGRARETQYF. The J gene is TRBJ2-5, the V gene TRBV11-2; 11 bases agree with TRBD2. Trimming removed 6 bases from V and 5 bases from J; junction bases left unmatched: 8. CDR3 size: 15 residues. CDR1 is SGHAT, CDR2 FQNNGV, per germline.

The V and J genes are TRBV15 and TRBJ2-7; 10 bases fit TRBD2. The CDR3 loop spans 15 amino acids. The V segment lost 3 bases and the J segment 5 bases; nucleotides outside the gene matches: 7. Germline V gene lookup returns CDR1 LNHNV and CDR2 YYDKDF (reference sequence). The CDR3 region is CATSRRPGTSDEQYF. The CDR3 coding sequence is TGTGCCACCAGCAGGCGCCCCGGGACTAGCGACGAGCAGTACTTC.

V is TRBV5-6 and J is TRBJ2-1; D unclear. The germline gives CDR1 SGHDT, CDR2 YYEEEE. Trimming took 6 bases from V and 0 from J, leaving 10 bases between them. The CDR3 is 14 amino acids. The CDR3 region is CASTHWSSYNEQFF. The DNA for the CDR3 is TGTGCCAGCACCCACTGGAGCTCCTACAATGAGCAGTTCTTC.

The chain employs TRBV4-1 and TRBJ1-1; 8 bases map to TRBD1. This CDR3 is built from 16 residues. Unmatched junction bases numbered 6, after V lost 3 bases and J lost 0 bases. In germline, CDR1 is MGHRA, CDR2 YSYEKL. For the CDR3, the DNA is TGCGCCAGCAGCCAGAAGGACAGGGCTATGAACACTGAAGCTTTCTTT. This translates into CASSQKDRAMNTEAFF.

CDR3 protein: CASSSVTPRRYNSPLHF. In DNA form, the CDR3 reads TGTGCCAGCAGCTCCGTGACCCCCCGGAGGTATAATTCACCCCTCCACTTT. V gene TRBV11-3 combines with J gene TRBJ1-6; D is undetermined. V dropped 4 bases and J dropped 4 bases, with 17 bases sitting between them. The CDR3 extends over 17 amino acids. CDR1 and CDR2 from the germline V gene are SGHNT and YENEEA.

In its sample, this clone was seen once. Here the CDR3 DNA reads TGTGCCAGCAGCAGTATAACTCAGGATTTTAGCTCCTACGAGCAGTACTTC. It is translated as CASSSITQDFSSYEQYF. This rearrangement joins TRBV5-6 to TRBJ2-7; D is uncertain. Trimming removed 4 bases at V and 0 bases at J, with 20 bases between. The CDR3 covers 17 residues. Germline V lookup: CDR1 SGHDT, CDR2 YYEEEE.

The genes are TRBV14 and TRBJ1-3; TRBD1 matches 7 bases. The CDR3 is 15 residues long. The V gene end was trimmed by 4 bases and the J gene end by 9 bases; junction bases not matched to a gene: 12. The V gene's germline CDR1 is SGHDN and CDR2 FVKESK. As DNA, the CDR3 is TGTGCCAGCAGCCCCAGGGGGAGGTCACAAGGCACCATATATTTT. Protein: CASSPRGRSQGTIYF.

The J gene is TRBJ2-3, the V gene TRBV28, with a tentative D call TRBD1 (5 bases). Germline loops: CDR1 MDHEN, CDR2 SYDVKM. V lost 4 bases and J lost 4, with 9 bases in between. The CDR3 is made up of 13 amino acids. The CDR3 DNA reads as TGTGCCAGCAGTTCCAGACAGTCAGATACGCAGTATTTT. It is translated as CASSSRQSDTQYF.

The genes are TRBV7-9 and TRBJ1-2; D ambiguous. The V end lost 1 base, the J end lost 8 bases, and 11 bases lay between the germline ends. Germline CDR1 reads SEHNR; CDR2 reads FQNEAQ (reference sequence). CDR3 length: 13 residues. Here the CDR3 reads CASSLGGGSGYTF. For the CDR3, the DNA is TGTGCCAGCAGCTTAGGAGGAGGGAGCGGCTACACCTTC.

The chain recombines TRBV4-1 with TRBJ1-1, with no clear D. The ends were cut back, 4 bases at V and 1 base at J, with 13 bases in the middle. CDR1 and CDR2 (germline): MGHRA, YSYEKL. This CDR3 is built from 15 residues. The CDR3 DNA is TGCGCCAGCAGCCGGAGGGTAGAGAAGAACACTGAAGCTTTCTTT. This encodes CASSRRVEKNTEAFF.

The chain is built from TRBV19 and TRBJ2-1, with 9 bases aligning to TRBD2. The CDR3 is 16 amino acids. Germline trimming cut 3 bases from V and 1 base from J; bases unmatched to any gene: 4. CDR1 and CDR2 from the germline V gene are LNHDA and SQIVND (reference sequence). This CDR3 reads CASSMVSGRSYNEQFF. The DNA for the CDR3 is TGTGCCAGTAGTATGGTTAGCGGGAGATCCTACAATGAGCAGTTCTTC.

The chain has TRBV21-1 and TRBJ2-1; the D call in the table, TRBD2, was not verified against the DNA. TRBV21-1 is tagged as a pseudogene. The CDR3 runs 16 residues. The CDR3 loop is CASNPGTSGSGNEQFF. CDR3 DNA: TGTGCCAGCAACCCAGGGACTAGCGGGAGTGGCAATGAGCAGTTCTTC.

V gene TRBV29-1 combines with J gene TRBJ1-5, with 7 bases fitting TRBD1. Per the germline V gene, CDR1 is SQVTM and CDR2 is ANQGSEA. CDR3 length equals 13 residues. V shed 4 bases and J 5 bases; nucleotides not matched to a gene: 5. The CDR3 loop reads CSVAGQDHQPQHF. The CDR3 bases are TGCAGCGTTGCTGGACAGGACCATCAGCCCCAGCATTTT. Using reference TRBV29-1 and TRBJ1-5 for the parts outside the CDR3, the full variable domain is SAVISQKPSRDICQRGTSLTIQCQVDSQVTMMFWYRQQPGQSLTLIATANQGSEATYESGFVIDKFPISRPNLTFSTLTVSNMSPEDSSIYLCSVAGQDHQPQHFGDGTRLSIL.

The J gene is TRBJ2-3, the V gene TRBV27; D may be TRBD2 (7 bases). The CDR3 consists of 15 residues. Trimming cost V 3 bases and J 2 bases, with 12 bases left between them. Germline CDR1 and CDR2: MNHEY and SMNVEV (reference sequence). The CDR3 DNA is TGTGCCAGCAGTTTGAGGGGGGGGCACACAGATACGCAGTATTTT. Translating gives CASSLRGGHTDTQYF.

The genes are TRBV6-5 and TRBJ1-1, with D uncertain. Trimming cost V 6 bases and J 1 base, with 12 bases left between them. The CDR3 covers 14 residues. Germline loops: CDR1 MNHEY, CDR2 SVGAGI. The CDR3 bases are TGTGCCAGCAGCCATAATGGGCCGAACACTGAAGCTTTCTTT. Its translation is CASSHNGPNTEAFF.

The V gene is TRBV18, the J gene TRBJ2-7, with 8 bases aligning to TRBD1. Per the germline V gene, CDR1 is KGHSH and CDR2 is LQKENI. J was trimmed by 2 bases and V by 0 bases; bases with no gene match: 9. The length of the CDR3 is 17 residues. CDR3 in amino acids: CASSPPRRQGPTYEQYF. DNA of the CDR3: TGTGCCAGCTCACCACCCAGGAGACAGGGGCCGACCTACGAGCAGTACTTC.

The CDR3: CASSQQDLAGVAGELFF. CDR3 nucleotides: TGTGCCAGCAGCCAACAGGATTTAGCGGGAGTGGCCGGGGAGCTGTTTTTT. The gene calls are TRBV4-2 and TRBJ2-2; 9 nucleotides line up with TRBD2. This CDR3 contains 17 residues. The V gene end was trimmed by 2 bases and the J gene end by 6 bases; junction bases not matched to a gene: 10. The V gene's germline CDR1 is LGHNA and CDR2 YNFKEQ.

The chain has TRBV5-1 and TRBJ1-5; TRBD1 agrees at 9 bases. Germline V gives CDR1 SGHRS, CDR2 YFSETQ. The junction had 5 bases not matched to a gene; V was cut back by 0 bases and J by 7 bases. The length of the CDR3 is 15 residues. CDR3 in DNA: TGCGCCAGCAGCTTGGGGACAGGGGTGTCCCAGCCCCAGCATTTT. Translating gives CASSLGTGVSQPQHF.

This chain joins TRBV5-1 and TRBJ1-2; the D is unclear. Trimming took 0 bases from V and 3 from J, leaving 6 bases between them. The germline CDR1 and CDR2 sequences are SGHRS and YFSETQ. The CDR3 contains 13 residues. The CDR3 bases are TGCGCCAGCAGCTTGGGGGCAGACTATGGCTACACCTTC. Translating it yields CASSLGADYGYTF.

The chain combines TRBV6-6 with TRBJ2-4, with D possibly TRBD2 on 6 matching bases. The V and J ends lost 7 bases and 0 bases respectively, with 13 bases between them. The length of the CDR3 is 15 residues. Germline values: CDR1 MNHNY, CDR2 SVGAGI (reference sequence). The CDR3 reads CASTLAGRAKNIQYF. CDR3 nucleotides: TGTGCCAGCACCCTCGCGGGGAGAGCCAAAAACATTCAGTACTTC.

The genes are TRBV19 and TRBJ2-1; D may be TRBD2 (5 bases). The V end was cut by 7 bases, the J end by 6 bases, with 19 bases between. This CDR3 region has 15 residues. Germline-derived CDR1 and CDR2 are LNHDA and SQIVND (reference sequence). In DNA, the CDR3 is TGTGCCAGTACCCTAGGGAGAACGGATTTCAATGAGCAGTTCTTC. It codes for CASTLGRTDFNEQFF.

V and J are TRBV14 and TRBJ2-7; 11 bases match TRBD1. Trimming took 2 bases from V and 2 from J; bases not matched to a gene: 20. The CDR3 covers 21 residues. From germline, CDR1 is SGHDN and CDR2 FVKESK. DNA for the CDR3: TGTGCCAGCAGCCAAATGCTATACAACCGGGACAGGGGGGATTTCCCCTACGAGCAGTACTTC. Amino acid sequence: CASSQMLYNRDRGDFPYEQYF.

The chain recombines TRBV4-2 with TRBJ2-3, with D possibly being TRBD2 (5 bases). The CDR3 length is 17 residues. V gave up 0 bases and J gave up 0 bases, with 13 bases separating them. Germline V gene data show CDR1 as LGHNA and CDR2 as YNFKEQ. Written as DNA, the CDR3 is TGTGCCAGCAGCCAAGATCTGGCGACTATAAGCACAGATACGCAGTATTTT. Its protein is CASSQDLATISTDTQYF.

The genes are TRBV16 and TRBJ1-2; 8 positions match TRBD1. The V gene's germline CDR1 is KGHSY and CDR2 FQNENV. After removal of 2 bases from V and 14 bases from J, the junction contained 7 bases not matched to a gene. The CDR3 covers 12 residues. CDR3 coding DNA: TGTGCCAGCAGCCAAGGAAGGACAGGGAAAACCTTC. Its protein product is CASSQGRTGKTF.

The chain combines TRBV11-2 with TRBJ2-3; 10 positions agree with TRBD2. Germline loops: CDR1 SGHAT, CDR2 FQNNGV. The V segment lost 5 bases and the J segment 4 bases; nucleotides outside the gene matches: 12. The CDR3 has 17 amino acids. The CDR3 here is CASSTGIASGRADTQYF. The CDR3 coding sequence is TGTGCCAGCAGCACTGGGATTGCTAGCGGGAGAGCAGATACGCAGTATTTT.